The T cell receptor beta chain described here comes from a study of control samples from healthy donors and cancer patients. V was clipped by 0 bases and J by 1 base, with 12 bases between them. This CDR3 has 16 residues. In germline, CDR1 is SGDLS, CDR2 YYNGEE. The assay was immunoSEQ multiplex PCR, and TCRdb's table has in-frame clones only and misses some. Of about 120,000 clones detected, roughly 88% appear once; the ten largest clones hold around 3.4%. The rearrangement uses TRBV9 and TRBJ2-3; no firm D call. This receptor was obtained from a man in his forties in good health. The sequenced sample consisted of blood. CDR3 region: CASSVARSVGTDTQYF. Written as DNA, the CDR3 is TGTGCCAGCAGCGTAGCGCGGAGCGTTGGCACAGATACGCAGTATTTT.